The subject of this entry is one T cell receptor beta chain. Its specificity is not known. Primers for the PCR totalled 60 Vbeta and 13 Jbeta. Produced via immunoSEQ multiplex PCR; TCRdb's table is partial and in-frame only. Of 210,000 or so clones detected, under 85% appear once; the ten largest clones hold 10%. These data come from a study of cytomegalovirus exposure and HLA in healthy donors. The germline gives CDR1 MNHEY, CDR2 SVGAGI. This CDR3 has 15 amino acids. Unmatched junction bases numbered 12, after V lost 6 bases and J lost 7 bases. Study conclusions and caveats: Highest at DRB1 and lowest at HLA-C, TCR association rates differed among HLA loci in a later analysis.

The sequenced sample was PBMCs. The chain is built from TRBV6-5 and TRBJ1-3; 7 nucleotides align to TRBD1. The clonotype was recovered from a woman aged 50 to 60 in good health and CMV-seropositive. CDR3 sequence (DNA): TGTGCCAGCAGCCGGGGGACAGCTGGGAGGAACACCATATATTTT. Its translation is CASSRGTAGRNTIYF.